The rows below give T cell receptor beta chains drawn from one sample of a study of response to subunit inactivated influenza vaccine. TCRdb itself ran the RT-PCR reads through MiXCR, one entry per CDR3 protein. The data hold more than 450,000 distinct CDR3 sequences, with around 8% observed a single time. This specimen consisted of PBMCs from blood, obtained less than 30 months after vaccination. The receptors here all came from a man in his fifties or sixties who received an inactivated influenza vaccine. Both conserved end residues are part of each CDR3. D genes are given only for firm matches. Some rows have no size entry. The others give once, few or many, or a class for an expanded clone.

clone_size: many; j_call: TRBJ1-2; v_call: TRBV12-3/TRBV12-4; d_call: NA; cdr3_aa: CASSLGSGTPYGYTF; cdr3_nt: TGTGCCAGCAGTTTAGGCTCCGGGACTCCCTATGGCTACACCTTC
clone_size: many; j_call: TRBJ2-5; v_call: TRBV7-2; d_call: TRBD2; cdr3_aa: CASSRTSGGALQETQYF; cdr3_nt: TGTGCCAGCAGCAGGACTAGCGGGGGGGCCCTCCAAGAGACCCAGTACTTC
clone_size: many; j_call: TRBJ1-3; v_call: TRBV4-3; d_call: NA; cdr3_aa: CASSQDRLPGNTIYF; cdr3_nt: TGCGCCAGCAGCCAAGACCGATTGCCTGGAAACACCATATATTTT
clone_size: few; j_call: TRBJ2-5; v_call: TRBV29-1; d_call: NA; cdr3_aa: CSVREKETQYF; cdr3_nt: TGCAGCGTTAGGGAAAAAGAGACCCAGTACTTC
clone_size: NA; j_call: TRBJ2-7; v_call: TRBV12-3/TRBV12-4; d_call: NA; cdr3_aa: CASSLTGGRYEQYF; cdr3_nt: TGTGCCAGCAGTTTAACCGGGGGAAGGTACGAGCAGTACTTC
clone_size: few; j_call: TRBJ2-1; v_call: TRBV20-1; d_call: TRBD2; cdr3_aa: CSAIQRGSQGEQFF; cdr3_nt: TGCAGTGCTATTCAGCGGGGGTCCCAGGGGGAGCAGTTCTTC
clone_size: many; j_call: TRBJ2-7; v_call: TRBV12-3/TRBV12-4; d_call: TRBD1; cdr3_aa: CASRPGQGAYEQYF; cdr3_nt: TGTGCCAGCAGACCGGGACAGGGGGCCTACGAGCAGTACTTC
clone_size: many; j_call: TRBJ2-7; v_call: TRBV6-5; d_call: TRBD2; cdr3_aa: CASSYGIAGTLYF; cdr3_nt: TGTGCCAGCAGTTACGGGATAGCGGGAACGTTATACTTC
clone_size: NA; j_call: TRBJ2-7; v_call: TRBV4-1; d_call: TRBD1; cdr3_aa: CASSQEGQGGTYEQYF; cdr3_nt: TGCGCCAGCAGCCAAGAGGGACAGGGAGGAACCTACGAGCAGTACTTC
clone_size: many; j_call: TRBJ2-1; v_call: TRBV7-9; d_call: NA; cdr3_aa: CASSQIPGNEQFF; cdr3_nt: TGTGCCAGCAGCCAAATCCCGGGGAATGAGCAGTTCTTC
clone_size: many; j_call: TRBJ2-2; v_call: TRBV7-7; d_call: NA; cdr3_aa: CASSLVPGPANTGELFF; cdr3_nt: TGTGCTAGCAGCTTAGTTCCAGGGCCGGCGAACACCGGGGAGCTGTTTTTT
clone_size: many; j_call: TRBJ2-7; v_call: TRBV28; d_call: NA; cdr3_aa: CASSRGLTSYEQYF; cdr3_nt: TGTGCCAGCAGTCGGGGACTGACGTCCTACGAGCAGTACTTC
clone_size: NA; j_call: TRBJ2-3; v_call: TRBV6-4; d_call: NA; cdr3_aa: CASSDDGGGTDTQYF; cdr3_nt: TGTGCCAGCAGTGACGACGGGGGCGGCACAGATACGCAGTATTTT
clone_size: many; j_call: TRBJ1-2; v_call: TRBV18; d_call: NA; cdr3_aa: CASSRDRRGGYGYTF; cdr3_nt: TGTGCCAGCTCACGTGACAGGCGGGGCGGCTATGGCTACACCTTC
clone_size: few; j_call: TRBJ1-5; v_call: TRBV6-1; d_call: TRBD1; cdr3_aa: CASRPDRGIRQPQHF; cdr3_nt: TGTGCCAGCAGACCGGACAGGGGGATCCGTCAGCCCCAGCATTTT
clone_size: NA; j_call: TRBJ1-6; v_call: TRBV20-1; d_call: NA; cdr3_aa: CSQQGWNSPLHF; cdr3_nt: TGCAGTCAACAGGGCTGGAATTCACCCCTCCACTTT
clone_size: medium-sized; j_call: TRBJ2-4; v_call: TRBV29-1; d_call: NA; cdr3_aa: CSVSGGIEPKNIQYF; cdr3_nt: TGCAGCGTTTCAGGGGGGATAGAGCCGAAAAACATTCAGTACTTC
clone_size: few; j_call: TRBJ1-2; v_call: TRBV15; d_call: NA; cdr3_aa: CATSSRGQGQANYGYTF; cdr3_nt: TGTGCCACCAGCAGCCGGGGACAAGGTCAGGCTAACTATGGCTACACCTTC
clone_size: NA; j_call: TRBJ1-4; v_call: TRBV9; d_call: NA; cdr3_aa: CASSVGGKNEKLFF; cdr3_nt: TGTGCCAGCAGCGTAGGAGGGAAGAATGAAAAACTGTTTTTT
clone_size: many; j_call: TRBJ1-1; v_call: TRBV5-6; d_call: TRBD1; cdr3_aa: CASRGKLGRNTEAFF; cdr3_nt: TGTGCGAGCAGGGGGAAACTGGGGAGGAACACTGAAGCTTTCTTT
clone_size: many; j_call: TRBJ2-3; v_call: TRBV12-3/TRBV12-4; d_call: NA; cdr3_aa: CATRASTDTQYF; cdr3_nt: TGTGCCACCCGGGCTAGCACAGATACGCAGTATTTT
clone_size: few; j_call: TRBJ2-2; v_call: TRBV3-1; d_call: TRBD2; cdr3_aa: CASSPRTRSDTGELFF; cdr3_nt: TGTGCCAGCAGCCCGCGGACTAGATCTGACACCGGGGAGCTGTTTTTT
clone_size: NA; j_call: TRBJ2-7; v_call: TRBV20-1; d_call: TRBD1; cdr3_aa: CSAPGTVTSYEQYF; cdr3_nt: TGCAGTGCCCCCGGGACAGTCACCTCCTACGAGCAGTACTTC